This TCR beta chain is from a study of shared clonotypes between healthy human individuals. V was cut by 1 base and J by 0 bases, with 6 bases left in between. The CDR3 is 13 amino acids. Germline values: CDR1 GTSNPN, CDR2 SVGIG (reference sequence). A note on this clone: This same CDR3 is encoded by further DNA sequences in the sample.

CD4+ cells underwent separation, giving CD45RA+ naive and CD45RA-negative memory subsets. Authors' processing steps: For the immunoSEQ data, sequences were junction-only without quality scores, so filtering differed. Data came from immunoSEQ multiplex PCR; TCRdb stores just in-frame clones and leaves some out. The DNA was the basis for D and trimming; V, J and clone size are from that table. The sample has around 2.3 million clones; around 95% are singletons. Sequences were obtained from naive CD4+ T cells sorted from blood. Subset here: CD45RA+ positively selected. The receptor's source is a man between 18 and 29 years old in good health. The chain couples TRBV30 to TRBJ1-1, with D hard to call. The CDR3 nucleotides read TGTGCCTGGAGTGGACGGATGAACACTGAAGCTTTCTTT. Its protein is CAWSGRMNTEAFF.